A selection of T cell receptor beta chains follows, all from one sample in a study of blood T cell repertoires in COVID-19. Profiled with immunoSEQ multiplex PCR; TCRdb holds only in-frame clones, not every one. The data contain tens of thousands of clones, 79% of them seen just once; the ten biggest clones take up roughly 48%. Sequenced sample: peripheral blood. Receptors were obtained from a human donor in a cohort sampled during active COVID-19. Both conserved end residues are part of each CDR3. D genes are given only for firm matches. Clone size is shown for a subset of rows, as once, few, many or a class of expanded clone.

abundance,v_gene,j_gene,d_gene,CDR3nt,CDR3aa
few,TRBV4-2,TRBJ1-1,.,TGTGCCAGCAGCCAAATTGGACAGCTAAACACTGAAGCTTTCTTT,CASSQIGQLNTEAFF
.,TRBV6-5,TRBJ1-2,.,TGTGCCAGCAGTCCAGGGGACATGGACTATGGCTACACCTTC,CASSPGDMDYGYTF
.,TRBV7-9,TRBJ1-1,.,TGTGCCAGCAGCTTAGCACCCTTGTGGGAGATGAACACTGAAGCTTTCTTT,CASSLAPLWEMNTEAFF
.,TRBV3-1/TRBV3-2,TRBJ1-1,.,TGTGCCAGCAGCCAAGGGGTCCAGGCACCCACCGGAGCTTTCTTT,CASSQGVQAPTGAFF
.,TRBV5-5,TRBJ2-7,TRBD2,TGTGCCAGCAGCCACTGGGGGGGCTACGAGCAGTACTTC,CASSHWGGYEQYF
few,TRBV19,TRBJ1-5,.,TGTGCCAGTAATCCAGGGTTATATAGCAATCAGCCCCAGCATTTT,CASNPGLYSNQPQHF
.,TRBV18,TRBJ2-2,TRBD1,TGTGCCAGCTCGCGCGTCGGGACAGGGGGCTCCGCGGGCACCGGGGAGCTGTTTTTT,CASSRVGTGGSAGTGELFF
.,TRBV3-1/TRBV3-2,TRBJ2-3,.,TGTGCCAGCAGCCGCGCAGGGGCAGATACGCAGTATTTT,CASSRAGADTQYF
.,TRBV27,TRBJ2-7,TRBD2,TGTGCCAGCATCCCAAGCGGGCTAGCGGGGGTCCCCTACGAGCAGTACTTC,CASIPSGLAGVPYEQYF
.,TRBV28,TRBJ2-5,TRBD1,TGTGCCAGCATTGCGGACAGGGGAGAGACCCAGTACTTC,CASIADRGETQYF
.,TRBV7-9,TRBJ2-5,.,TGTGCCAGCAGCTTATTCACAGGGGAGGCAGAGACCCAGTACTTC,CASSLFTGEAETQYF
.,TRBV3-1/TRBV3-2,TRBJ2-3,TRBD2,TGTGCCAGCAGCCAAGGACTAGCGGGCACAGATACGCAGTATTTT,CASSQGLAGTDTQYF
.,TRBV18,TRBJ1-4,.,TGTGCCAGCTCATCGAGTGAAAAACTGTTTTTT,CASSSSEKLFF
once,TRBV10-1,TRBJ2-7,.,TGCGCCAGCAGTTACGACGGAGGTCCCCCCTACGAGCAGTACTTC,CASSYDGGPPYEQYF
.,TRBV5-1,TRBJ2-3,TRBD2,TGCGCCAGCAGCTTAAGCGGGGCGCTCACAGATACGCAGTATTTT,CASSLSGALTDTQYF
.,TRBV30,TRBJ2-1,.,TGTGCCTGGAGTAGAGGAGGACGTGAGCAGTTCTTC,CAWSRGGREQFF
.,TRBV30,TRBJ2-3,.,TGTGCCTGGAGGCTAGGGGGTTCTAGCACAGATACGCAGTATTTT,CAWRLGGSSTDTQYF
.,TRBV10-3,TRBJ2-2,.,TGTGCCATCAGTGAGTCCGCCGGGGAGCTGTTTTTT,CAISESAGELFF
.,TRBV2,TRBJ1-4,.,TGTGCCAGCAGTGTTCTGACTCCAAAACTGTTTTTT,CASSVLTPKLFF
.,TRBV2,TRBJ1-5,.,TGTGCCAGCAGTGAATTTGCGGGCGATCAGCCCCAGCATTTT,CASSEFAGDQPQHF